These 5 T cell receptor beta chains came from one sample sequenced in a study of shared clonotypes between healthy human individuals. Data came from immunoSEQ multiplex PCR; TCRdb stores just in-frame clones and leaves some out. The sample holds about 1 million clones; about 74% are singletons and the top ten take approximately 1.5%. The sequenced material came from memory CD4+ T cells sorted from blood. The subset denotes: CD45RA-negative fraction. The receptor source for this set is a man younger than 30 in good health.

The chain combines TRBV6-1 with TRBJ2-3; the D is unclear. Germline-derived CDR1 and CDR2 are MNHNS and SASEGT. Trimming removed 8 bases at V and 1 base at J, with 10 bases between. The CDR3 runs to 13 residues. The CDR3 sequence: CASQRSGTDTQYF. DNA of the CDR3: TGTGCCAGCCAGCGCTCGGGCACAGATACGCAGTATTTT.

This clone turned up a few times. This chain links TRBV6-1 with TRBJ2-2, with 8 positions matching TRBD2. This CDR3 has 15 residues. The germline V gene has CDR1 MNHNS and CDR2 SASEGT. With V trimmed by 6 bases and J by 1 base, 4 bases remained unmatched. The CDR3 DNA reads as TGTGCCAGCAGAAGCGGGAGAGGGAACACCGGGGAGCTGTTTTTT. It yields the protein CASRSGRGNTGELFF.

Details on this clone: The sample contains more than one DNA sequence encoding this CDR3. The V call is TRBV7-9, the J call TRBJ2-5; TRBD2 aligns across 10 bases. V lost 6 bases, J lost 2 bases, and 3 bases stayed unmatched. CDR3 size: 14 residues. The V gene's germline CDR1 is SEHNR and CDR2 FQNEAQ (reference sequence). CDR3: CASSRTSGQETQYF. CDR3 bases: TGTGCCAGCAGTAGGACTAGCGGACAAGAGACCCAGTACTTC.

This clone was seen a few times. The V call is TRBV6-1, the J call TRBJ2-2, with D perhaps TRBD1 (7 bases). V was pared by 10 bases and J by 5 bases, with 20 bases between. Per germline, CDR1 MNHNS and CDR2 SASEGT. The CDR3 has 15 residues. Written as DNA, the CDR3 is TGTGCCACCTTTAGGGGGCGGGGTACAACCGGGGAGCTGTTTTTT. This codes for CATFRGRGTTGELFF.

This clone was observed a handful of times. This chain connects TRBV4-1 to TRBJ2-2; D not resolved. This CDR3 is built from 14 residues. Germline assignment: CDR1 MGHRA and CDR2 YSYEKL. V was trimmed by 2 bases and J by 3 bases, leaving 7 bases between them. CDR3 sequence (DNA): TGCGCCAGCAGCCAAAACGGGTACACCGGGGAGCTGTTTTTT. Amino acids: CASSQNGYTGELFF.